Below are 30 T cell receptor beta chains sequenced from a single sample in a study of neurological immune-mediated disorders. TCRdb processed the 5' RACE reads anew with MiXCR; each CDR3 protein has one entry. The data contain around 64,000 distinct CDR3 sequences, roughly 13% of them singletons. The specimen was PBMCs. The origin of the receptors is a woman aged 55-70 years with HTLV-1-associated myelopathy (HAM/TSP).

In its sample, this clonotype was seen many times. CDR3 DNA: TGTGCCAGCTCACCAGGGACTAGCGGGAGTAGCGAGCAGTACTTC. Amino acid sequence: CASSPGTSGSSEQYF. The chain links TRBV18 to TRBJ2-7; 14 positions match TRBD2. The CDR3 extends over 15 amino acids. J was trimmed by 6 bases and V by 2 bases; bases with no gene match: 3. From germline, CDR1 is KGHSH and CDR2 LQKENI.

This clonotype was seen ten or more times. The chain uses TRBV12-3 or TRBV12-4 and TRBJ2-6, with D unclear. Trimming stripped 2 bases from V and 0 bases from J, with 5 bases between. The CDR3 contains 15 residues. CDR3 nucleotide sequence: TGTGCCAGCAGTTTAATTCTCTCTGGGGCCAACGTCCTGACTTTC. It is translated as CASSLILSGANVLTF.

This clonotype came up a few times. For the CDR3, the DNA is TGTGCCAGCAGCTTAGCTAGCGGGAGAGACAATGAGCAGTTCTTC. This gives the protein CASSLASGRDNEQFF. This chain joins TRBV7-6 and TRBJ2-1; 9 bases line up with TRBD2. Germline lookup yields CDR1 SGHVS and CDR2 FNYEAQ. The CDR3 is made up of 15 amino acids. V lost 0 bases to trimming and J lost 5 bases; unmatched junction nucleotides: 2.

This clonotype was seen ten or more times. The chain joins TRBV11-2 to TRBJ1-1; TRBD1 is a possible D gene (5 bases). With 5 bases removed from V and 6 bases from J, the gap between germline ends came to 16 bases. Per germline, CDR1 SGHAT and CDR2 FQNNGV. The length of the CDR3 is 14 residues. CDR3 amino acids: CASSQTKGRPEAFF. In nucleotides, the CDR3 is TGTGCCAGCAGCCAAACGAAGGGGAGGCCTGAAGCTTTCTTT.

This clonotype has at least ten counts. The rearrangement joins TRBV27 to TRBJ1-1; D call uncertain. The CDR3 length is 13 residues. Trimming pared 2 bases from V and 4 bases from J, leaving 8 bases between. Germline values: CDR1 MNHEY, CDR2 SMNVEV (reference sequence). In nucleotides, the CDR3 is TGTGCCAGCAGTTTAGACCGACGCACTGAAGCTTTCTTT. Translating gives CASSLDRRTEAFF.

The table lists this clonotype with a few counts. The gene calls are TRBV3-1 and TRBJ2-7, with D possibly TRBD2 on 5 matching bases. CDR1 and CDR2 (germline): LGHDT, YNNKEL (reference sequence). V lost 4 bases, J lost 1 base, and 11 bases lay in between. The CDR3 consists of 14 residues. In nucleotides, the CDR3 is TGTGCCAGCAGCCCAACGGGGAAATCCTACGAGCAGTACTTC. Its translation is CASSPTGKSYEQYF.

There are a few counts of this clonotype. The rearrangement joins TRBV11-3 to TRBJ2-1; 14 bases match TRBD2. CDR3 length: 16 residues. Losses at the gene ends were 5 bases for V and 9 bases for J; bases not matched to a gene: 9. In germline, CDR1 is SGHNT, CDR2 YENEEA. DNA of the CDR3: TGTGCCAGCAGCCCGGGACTAGCGGGAGATGTAGTTGAGCAGTTCTTC. This translates into CASSPGLAGDVVEQFF.

This clonotype was seen ten or more times. The chain recombines TRBV5-1 with TRBJ2-1, with D possibly TRBD1 on 5 matching bases. The CDR3 spans 12 residues. CDR1 SGHRS and CDR2 YFSETQ come from the germline V gene. The germline V and J ends were trimmed by 4 bases and 9 bases, with 11 bases remaining between them. CDR3: CASSIQGSEQFF. In nucleotides, the CDR3 is TGCGCCAGCAGCATCCAGGGAAGTGAGCAGTTCTTC.

There are many counts of this clonotype. CDR3 coding DNA: TGCAGTGCTATAGCAGCTAGCACAGATACGCAGTATTTT. Amino acid sequence: CSAIAASTDTQYF. This chain connects TRBV20-1 to TRBJ2-3; D is uncertain. There are 13 residues in the CDR3. V lost 4 bases and J lost 0, with 8 bases in between. Per germline, CDR1 DFQATT and CDR2 SNEGSKA (reference sequence).

This clonotype was counted at least ten times. The gene calls are TRBV11-2 and TRBJ2-3, with TRBD2 matching 8 bases. The V gene end was trimmed by 4 bases and the J gene end by 4 bases; junction bases not matched to a gene: 4. In germline, CDR1 is SGHAT, CDR2 FQNNGV. The CDR3 length is 14 residues. In nucleotides, the CDR3 is TGTGCCAGCAGCTCGGGACTAGTATCAGATACGCAGTATTTT. The encoded protein is CASSSGLVSDTQYF.

This clonotype was observed many times. The chain employs TRBV7-2 and TRBJ2-1; 11 nucleotides line up with TRBD2. Unmatched junction bases numbered 5, after V lost 3 bases and J lost 4 bases. CDR3 length equals 16 residues. Looked up from germline, CDR1 is SGHTA and CDR2 is FQGNSA. The CDR3 nucleotides read TGTGCCAGCAGCTTGGTAGCGGGAGGGGGATACAATGAGCAGTTCTTC. Amino acids: CASSLVAGGGYNEQFF.

As regards this clonotype: It is unclear where the CDR3 begins or ends on the DNA, so no DNA is shown, and the CDR3 is as TCRdb lists it. The genes are TRBV5-5 and TRBJ1-3. Germline V lookup: CDR1 SGHKS, CDR2 YYEKEE (reference sequence). Counting both end residues, the CDR3 totals 14 amino acids. CDR3 protein: CASRLVGPGNTIYF.

In its sample, this clonotype was seen many times. V usage is TRBV12-3 or TRBV12-4 and J usage is TRBJ2-7; D possibly corresponds to TRBD1 (5 bases). The CDR3 is 13 residues long. Trimming removed 6 bases at V and 6 bases at J, with 15 bases between. CDR3: CASSRAGLGEQYF. In DNA form, the CDR3 reads TGTGCCAGCAGCCGGGCAGGGCTGGGCGAGCAGTACTTC.

This clonotype was counted many times. The chain employs TRBV7-8 and TRBJ2-6, with 7 bases that match TRBD2. The germline V gene encodes CDR1 SGHVS and CDR2 FQNEAQ. V gave up 5 bases and J gave up 4 bases; unmatched junction bases: 8. This CDR3 comprises 16 residues. This CDR3 reads CASSVGGGKGANVLTF. The CDR3 DNA reads TGTGCCAGCAGCGTGGGGGGGGGTAAAGGGGCCAACGTCCTGACTTTC.

This clonotype appeared many times. This chain joins TRBV20-1 and TRBJ1-4; 7 nucleotides align to TRBD1. The CDR3 extends over 11 amino acids. Germline CDR1 is DFQATT and CDR2 is SNEGSKA (reference sequence). V trimming: 5 bases; J trimming: 8 bases; junction bases outside the gene matches: 2. CDR3 sequence reads: CSAATGEKLFF. In nucleotides, the CDR3 is TGCAGTGCTGCGACAGGGGAAAAACTGTTTTTT.

This clonotype was recorded many times. The rearrangement joins TRBV6-5 to TRBJ2-7; the match to TRBD2 covers 12 bases. Germline-derived CDR1 and CDR2 are MNHEY and SVGAGI. The CDR3 spans 16 residues. V dropped 6 bases and J dropped 1; count of bases not matched to a gene: 7. In nucleotides, the CDR3 is TGTGCCAGCAGGCGGACTAGCGGGAAAGGTTCCTACGAGCAGTACTTC. Its translation is CASRRTSGKGSYEQYF.

This clonotype was detected ten times or more. V usage is TRBV15 and J usage is TRBJ1-1; D is unresolved. Deletions cut 2 bases from V and 0 bases from J, with 4 bases between. This CDR3 contains 13 residues. CDR1 and CDR2 (germline): LNHNV, YYDKDF (reference sequence). CDR3 sequence reads: CATSRSVNTEAFF. CDR3 nucleotide sequence: TGTGCCACCAGCAGATCCGTGAACACTGAAGCTTTCTTT.

This clonotype occurred many times. The chain carries TRBV20-1 and TRBJ2-1, with TRBD2 matching 9 bases. With 1 base clipped from V and 4 bases from J, the junction kept 2 bases outside the gene matches. This CDR3 is 14 amino acids long. From germline, CDR1 is DFQATT and CDR2 SNEGSKA (reference sequence). The CDR3 nucleotides read TGCAGTGCTAGAGCGAGCGGGAGGTACAATGAGCAGTTCTTC. Translated, it gives CSARASGRYNEQFF.

This clonotype was recorded many times. J is TRBJ2-7 and V is TRBV27; D gene ambiguous. The CDR3 covers 11 residues. Germline V gene data show CDR1 as MNHEY and CDR2 as SMNVEV (reference sequence). V shed 10 bases and J shed 4 bases, with 11 bases lying between them. CDR3 protein: CATQLGYEQYF. The DNA of the CDR3 is TGTGCCACCCAGTTGGGGTACGAGCAGTACTTC.

Many counts were recorded for this clonotype. V gene TRBV29-1 combines with J gene TRBJ2-3; D gene unclear. Trimming took off 4 bases at V and 6 bases at J, with 14 bases between the two ends. In germline, CDR1 is SQVTM, CDR2 ANQGSEA. This CDR3 is 13 amino acids long. CDR3 amino acids: CSVGRDPADTQYF. As DNA, the CDR3 is TGCAGCGTTGGGAGAGACCCGGCGGATACGCAGTATTTT.

This clonotype has a count of ten or more. The chain has TRBV5-1 and TRBJ2-2, with no clear D. Germline lookup yields CDR1 SGHRS and CDR2 YFSETQ. The CDR3 has 14 amino acids. Trimming stripped 4 bases from V and 1 base from J, with 8 bases between. This CDR3 reads CASSDRQNTGELFF. The CDR3, as DNA: TGCGCCAGCAGCGACCGACAGAACACCGGGGAGCTGTTTTTT.

This clonotype has at least ten counts. This chain links TRBV2 with TRBJ2-3; the D gene is possibly TRBD2 (6 bases). CDR3 length: 14 residues. Trimming cost V 4 bases and J 2 bases, with 10 bases left between them. Germline V gives CDR1 SNHLY, CDR2 FYNNEI. CDR3 DNA: TGTGCCAGCAGTGGAAGGGACTTCACAGATACGCAGTATTTT. Amino acids: CASSGRDFTDTQYF.

The sample holds a few counts of this clonotype. The genes are TRBV7-9 and TRBJ2-5, with D hard to call. The CDR3 runs to 16 residues. Trimming removed 4 bases from V and 0 bases from J, with 15 bases in between. Germline V gene data show CDR1 as SEHNR and CDR2 as FQNEAQ (reference sequence). The CDR3 DNA reads TGTGCCAGCAGCTCCTATTCGTGGCCGAACCAAGAGACCCAGTACTTC. Translating it yields CASSSYSWPNQETQYF. The variable domain in full, with the rest retrieved from reference TRBV7-9 and TRBJ2-5, is DTGVSQNPRHKITKRGQNVTFRCDPISEHNRLYWYRQTLGQGPEFLTYFQNEAQLEKSRLLSDRFSAERPKGSFSTLEIQRTEQGDSAMYLCASSSYSWPNQETQYFGPGTRLLVL.

This clonotype is labeled medium-sized. In nucleotides, the CDR3 is TGCAGTGGATCGGCAGAGGGCCACTCCTACGAGCAGTACTTC. Protein: CSGSAEGHSYEQYF. The J gene is TRBJ2-7, the V gene TRBV20-1, with a possible D match to TRBD2 (5 bases). CDR1 is DFQATT and CDR2 is SNEGSKA in the germline V gene (reference sequence). This CDR3 is built from 14 residues. V lost 7 bases and J lost 0, with 16 bases in between.

This clonotype was observed many times. V gene TRBV5-1 combines with J gene TRBJ2-7, with TRBD2 identical over 12 bases. The V gene's germline CDR1 is SGHRS and CDR2 YFSETQ. The CDR3 is made up of 18 amino acids. J lost 0 bases, V lost 0 bases, and 7 bases had no gene match. The CDR3 coding sequence is TGCGCCAGCAGCTTGGGGCGAGGACTAGCGGGAAACTCCTACGAGCAGTACTTC. Residues: CASSLGRGLAGNSYEQYF.

There are a few counts of this clonotype. The genes are TRBV14 and TRBJ2-6; tentatively, D is TRBD1 (6 bases). Germline V gives CDR1 SGHDN, CDR2 FVKESK. Trimming took 4 bases from V and 2 from J, leaving 15 bases between them. This CDR3 is 17 amino acids long. The CDR3 sequence: CASSPRQADAGANVLTF. As DNA, the CDR3 is TGTGCCAGCAGCCCCAGACAGGCTGACGCTGGGGCCAACGTCCTGACTTTC.

In this sample, this clonotype turned up many times. V usage is TRBV10-3 and J usage is TRBJ1-2; D uncertain. The CDR3 runs 11 residues. Trimming cost V 6 bases and J 2 bases, with 4 bases left between them. CDR1 is ENHRY, CDR2 SYGVKD, per germline. Here the CDR3 reads CAISQNYGYTF. The CDR3 DNA reads as TGTGCCATCAGCCAAAACTATGGCTACACCTTC.

As for this clonotype: A read error is likely, as this CDR3 ends without the conserved phenylalanine or tryptophan. The rearrangement joins TRBV20-1 to TRBJ1-2; D unclear. CDR3 length: 12 amino acids. The V gene's germline CDR1 is DFQATT and CDR2 SNEGSKA (reference sequence). Between the trimmed V and J ends, which lost 7 bases and 2 bases, there was a span of 11 bases. The CDR3 region is CSVKQRNYGYTV. The CDR3 region has the DNA TGCAGTGTAAAGCAAAGAAACTATGGCTACACCGTC.

At least ten counts were recorded for this clonotype. This rearrangement joins TRBV29-1 to TRBJ2-7; D is perhaps TRBD2 (6 bases). V gave up 3 bases and J gave up 5 bases, with 11 bases separating them. The germline V gene has CDR1 SQVTM and CDR2 ANQGSEA. The CDR3 has 12 amino acids. CDR3 nucleotide sequence: TGCAGCGTTGACGGAGGGATCGACGAGCAGTACTTC. Protein: CSVDGGIDEQYF.

This clonotype was detected many times. J is TRBJ1-1 and V is TRBV6-5; D is unclear. With 6 bases removed from V and 8 bases from J, the gap between germline ends came to 19 bases. CDR3 size: 14 residues. The germline V gene encodes CDR1 MNHEY and CDR2 SVGAGI. CDR3 protein: CASRPDSGRQEAFF. As DNA, the CDR3 is TGTGCCAGCAGACCTGATTCCGGACGGCAGGAAGCTTTCTTT.